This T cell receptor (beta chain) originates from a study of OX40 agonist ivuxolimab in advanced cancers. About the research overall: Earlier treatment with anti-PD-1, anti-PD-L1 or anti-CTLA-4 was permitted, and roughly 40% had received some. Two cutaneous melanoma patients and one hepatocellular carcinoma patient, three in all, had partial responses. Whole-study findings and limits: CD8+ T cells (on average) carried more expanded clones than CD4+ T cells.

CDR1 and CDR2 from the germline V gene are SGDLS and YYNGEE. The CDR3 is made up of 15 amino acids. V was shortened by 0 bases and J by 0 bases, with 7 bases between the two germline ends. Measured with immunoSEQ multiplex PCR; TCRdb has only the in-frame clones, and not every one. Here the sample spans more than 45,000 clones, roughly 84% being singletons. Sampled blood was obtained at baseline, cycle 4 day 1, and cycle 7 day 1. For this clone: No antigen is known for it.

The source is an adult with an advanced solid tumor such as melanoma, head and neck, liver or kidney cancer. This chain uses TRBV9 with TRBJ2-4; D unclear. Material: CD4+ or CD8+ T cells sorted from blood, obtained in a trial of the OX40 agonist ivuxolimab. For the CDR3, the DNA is TGTGCCAGCAGCGTAGGAGTGGGAGCCAAAAACATTCAGTACTTC. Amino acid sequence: CASSVGVGAKNIQYF.